The 16 T cell receptor beta chains listed next were all sequenced from one sample in a study of neoadjuvant anti-PD-1 for oral cavity cancer. Time point: after neoadjuvant nivolumab, at surgical resection. Profiling relied on immunoSEQ multiplex PCR, and the TCRdb table lists in-frame clones only, not all of them. The data contain thousands of clones, 65% to 80% of them singletons. The source was PBMCs, collected after nivolumab (anti-PD-1) treatment. These receptors were taken from a person aged 40 to 85 with oral cavity squamous cell carcinoma.

DNA of the CDR3: TGTGCCATCAGTGAATCGTCCGGGGGGCTAGCCATTCAGTACTTC. It encodes CAISESSGGLAIQYF. The chain combines TRBV10-3 with TRBJ2-4, with D perhaps matching TRBD2 (7 bases). Germline V lookup: CDR1 ENHRY, CDR2 SYGVKD. Trimming pared 3 bases from V and 9 bases from J, leaving 18 bases between. This CDR3 region has 15 residues.

V is TRBV6-1 and J is TRBJ1-2, with 10 bases that match TRBD1. The V gene end was trimmed by 8 bases and the J gene end by 2 bases; junction bases not matched to a gene: 2. Germline CDR1 MNHNS, CDR2 SASEGT. This CDR3 region has 13 residues. This CDR3 reads CASSTGGNYGYTF. CDR3 nucleotide sequence: TGTGCCAGCTCGACAGGGGGCAACTATGGCTACACCTTC.

This chain joins TRBV7-2 and TRBJ2-7, with TRBD1 identical over 8 bases. Germline CDR1 and CDR2: SGHTA and FQGNSA. Unmatched junction bases numbered 8, after V lost 5 bases and J lost 2 bases. The CDR3 spans 15 residues. The CDR3 sequence is CASSPGQAITYEQYF. Here the CDR3 DNA reads TGTGCCAGCAGCCCGGGACAGGCAATTACCTACGAGCAGTACTTC.

This chain links TRBV7-9 with TRBJ2-7, with 8 bases aligning to TRBD1. The CDR3 has 14 amino acids. The trim removed 5 bases at V and 5 bases at J, leaving 8 bases unmatched. Germline V gene sequence: CDR1 SEHNR, CDR2 FQNEAQ (reference sequence). CDR3 residues: CASSIRTGFNEQYF. CDR3 sequence (DNA): TGTGCCAGCAGCATCCGGACAGGGTTCAACGAGCAGTACTTC. The variable domain in full, with the rest retrieved from reference TRBV7-9 and TRBJ2-7, is DTGVSQNPRHKITKRGQNVTFRCDPISEHNRLYWYRQTLGQGPEFLTYFQNEAQLEKSRLLSDRFSAERPKGSFSTLEIQRTEQGDSAMYLCASSIRTGFNEQYFGPGTRLTVT.

This chain connects TRBV4-3 to TRBJ2-2; no definite D call. Per the germline V gene, CDR1 is LGHNA and CDR2 is YSLEER. This CDR3 region has 15 residues. Deletions cut 0 bases from V and 7 bases from J, with 12 bases between. The CDR3: CASSQDRLVGGELFF. The CDR3 DNA reads TGCGCCAGCAGCCAAGATCGGCTAGTGGGCGGGGAGCTGTTTTTT.

This clone was seen more than once but under ten times. The chain couples TRBV5-4 to TRBJ1-2, with a tentative D call TRBD1 (6 bases). Germline CDR1 SGHNT, CDR2 YYREEE (reference sequence). This CDR3 contains 14 residues. V was clipped by 0 bases and J by 6 bases, with 12 bases between them. This CDR3 is CASSLDRVLNGYTF. The CDR3, as DNA: TGTGCCAGCAGCTTGGACAGGGTGCTTAATGGCTACACCTTC.

This chain uses TRBV28 with TRBJ1-3; perhaps TRBD1 as D (5 bases). The CDR3 runs to 14 residues. The germline gives CDR1 MDHEN, CDR2 SYDVKM. Trimming took off 8 bases at V and 0 bases at J, with 11 bases between the two ends. CDR3 coding DNA: TGTGCCAGCCTTAGGGGAAGCTCTGGAAACACCATATATTTT. This codes for CASLRGSSGNTIYF.

This chain uses TRBV5-8 with TRBJ1-6, with a tentative D call TRBD1 (5 bases). The CDR3 is made up of 16 amino acids. CDR1 is SGHTS and CDR2 is YDEGEE in the germline V gene. Trimming cost V 4 bases and J 10 bases, with 21 bases left between them. For the CDR3, the DNA is TGTGCCAGCAGCGGGGGGAAGCTCCATCAGGGCTCACCCCTCCACTTT. Amino acid sequence: CASSGGKLHQGSPLHF.

This rearrangement joins TRBV12-5 to TRBJ1-6; D is ambiguous. V lost 3 bases to trimming and J lost 5 bases, with 26 bases between them. From germline, CDR1 is LGHNT and CDR2 FRNRAP. The CDR3 is 20 amino acids. This chain's CDR3 is CASGFFPPRGLEVHNSPLHF. The CDR3 DNA reads as TGTGCTAGTGGTTTCTTCCCCCCCCGCGGGCTGGAGGTCCATAATTCACCCCTCCACTTT.

The CDR3 DNA sequence: TGTGCCAGCAGCTTGCAGGGGGCGGAGGGCTACACCTTC. Protein sequence: CASSLQGAEGYTF. The chain is built from TRBV5-8 and TRBJ1-2, with 8 bases matching TRBD1. Trimming at V came to 1 base and at J to 8 bases, leaving 4 bases not matched to a gene. Per the germline V gene, CDR1 is SGHTS and CDR2 is YDEGEE. The CDR3 runs 13 residues.

This clone was seen just once. The chain joins TRBV9 to TRBJ2-3, with D possibly being TRBD1 (5 bases). Germline CDR1 is SGDLS and CDR2 is YYNGEE. The length of the CDR3 is 16 residues. The V gene lost 4 bases and the J gene lost 2 bases, with 17 bases spanning the gap. The CDR3 spells CASSLTGQSHTDTQYF. DNA for the CDR3: TGTGCCAGCAGCCTAACAGGTCAAAGTCACACAGATACGCAGTATTTT.

This chain uses TRBV28 with TRBJ2-7; 8 bases are a match to TRBD1. CDR3 length equals 15 residues. Germline V lookup: CDR1 MDHEN, CDR2 SYDVKM. With V trimmed by 0 bases and J by 4 bases, 5 bases remained unmatched. In DNA form, the CDR3 reads TGTGCCAGCAGTTTATGGTCAGGGGGCTCTTACGAGCAGTACTTC. This codes for CASSLWSGGSYEQYF.

This chain connects TRBV5-6 to TRBJ2-7, with a weak D call TRBD1 (6 bases). CDR3 size: 13 residues. The germline gives CDR1 SGHDT, CDR2 YYEEEE. Trimming stripped 3 bases from V and 1 base from J, with 8 bases between. CDR3 amino acids: CASSYTGSYEQYF. CDR3 bases: TGTGCCAGCAGCTATACAGGGTCCTACGAGCAGTACTTC.

The gene calls are TRBV7-2 and TRBJ1-5, with D hard to call. The V end was cut by 4 bases, the J end by 5 bases, with 9 bases between. Germline CDR1 is SGHTA and CDR2 is FQGNSA. This CDR3 region has 13 residues. The CDR3 loop is CASSYKEDQPQHF. CDR3 DNA sequence: TGTGCCAGCAGCTATAAGGAGGATCAGCCCCAGCATTTT.

The table lists this clone with a few counts. The chain employs TRBV6-5 and TRBJ1-2; TRBD1 aligns across 8 bases. Germline CDR1 and CDR2: MNHEY and SVGAGI. The CDR3 has 16 residues. J was trimmed by 4 bases and V by 4 bases; bases with no gene match: 11. The CDR3 bases are TGTGCCAGCAGTTGGACAGGGCCAGCTCGGGGCTATGGCTACACCTTC. Its protein is CASSWTGPARGYGYTF.

The CDR3 DNA follows: TGTGCCAGCACCCCTATGGGGGTAGAGACCCAGTACTTC. Its protein product is CASTPMGVETQYF. The rearrangement links TRBV5-6 to TRBJ2-5, with D perhaps assigned TRBD1 or TRBD2 (5 bases each). The CDR3 length is 13 residues. Germline lookup yields CDR1 SGHDT and CDR2 YYEEEE. V was pared by 6 bases and J by 4 bases, with 13 bases between.